Sequencing of this T cell receptor (beta chain) was carried out in a study of monozygotic twins with cystic fibrosis. Study-wide results and caveats: Nucleotide-identical clonotype sharing was significantly higher within monozygotic CF twin pairs than between unrelated CF individuals. Clonality was generally low (median about 0.0097), higher in the most severe patients. No link emerged between shared CDR3 counts and age, concordance or severity.

Sequencing was performed with immunoSEQ multiplex PCR; in TCRdb, only in-frame clones are kept and a portion is missing. Of 15,000 or so clones listed, more than 75% were seen once; the top ten hold roughly 1%. A remark on this clone: Antigen unknown.

This CDR3 comprises 12 residues. Trimming cost V 2 bases and J 7 bases, with 6 bases left between them. Germline CDR1 MNHNY, CDR2 SVGAGI (reference sequence). The sequenced sample consisted of blood. The chain employs TRBV6-6 and TRBJ2-1; no clear D gene. This receptor was taken from a boy between 5 and 17 years old with cystic fibrosis. The CDR3 sequence: CASSYNGNEQFF. For the CDR3, the DNA is TGTGCCAGCAGTTACAACGGGAATGAGCAGTTCTTC.